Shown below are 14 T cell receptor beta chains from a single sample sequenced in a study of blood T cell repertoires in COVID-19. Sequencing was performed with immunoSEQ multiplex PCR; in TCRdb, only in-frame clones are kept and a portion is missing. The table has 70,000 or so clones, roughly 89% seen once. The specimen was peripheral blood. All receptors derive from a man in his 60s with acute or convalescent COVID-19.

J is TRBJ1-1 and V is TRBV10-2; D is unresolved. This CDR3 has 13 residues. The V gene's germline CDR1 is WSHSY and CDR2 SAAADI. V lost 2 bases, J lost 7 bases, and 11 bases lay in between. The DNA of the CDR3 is TGCGCCAGCAGTGAGCGGGGAGGACTTGAAGCTTTCTTT. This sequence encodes CASSERGGLEAFF.

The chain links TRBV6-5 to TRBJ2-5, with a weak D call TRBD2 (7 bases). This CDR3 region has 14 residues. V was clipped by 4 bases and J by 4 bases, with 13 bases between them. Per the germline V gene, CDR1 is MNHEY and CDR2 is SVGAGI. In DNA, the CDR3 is TGTGCCAGCAGTTCTGGGGGGGCTGGAGAGACCCAGTACTTC. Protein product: CASSSGGAGETQYF.

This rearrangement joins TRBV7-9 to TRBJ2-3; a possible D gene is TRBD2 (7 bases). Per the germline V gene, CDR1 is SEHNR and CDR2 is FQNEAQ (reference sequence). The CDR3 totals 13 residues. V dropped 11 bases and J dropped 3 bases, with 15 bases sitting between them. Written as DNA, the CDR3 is TGTGCCCGGGGGGCGCTGGGGACAGATACGCAGTATTTT. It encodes CARGALGTDTQYF. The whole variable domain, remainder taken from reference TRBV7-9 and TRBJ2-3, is DTGVSQNPRHKITKRGQNVTFRCDPISEHNRLYWYRQTLGQGPEFLTYFQNEAQLEKSRLLSDRFSAERPKGSFSTLEIQRTEQGDSAMYLCARGALGTDTQYFGPGTRLTVL.

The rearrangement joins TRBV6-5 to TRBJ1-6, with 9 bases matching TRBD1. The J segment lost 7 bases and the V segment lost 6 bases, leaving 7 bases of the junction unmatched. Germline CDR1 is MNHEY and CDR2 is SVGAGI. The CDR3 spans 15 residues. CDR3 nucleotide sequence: TGTGCCAGCAGGGTACAGGGGGCGGGGAATTCACCCCTCCACTTT. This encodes CASRVQGAGNSPLHF.

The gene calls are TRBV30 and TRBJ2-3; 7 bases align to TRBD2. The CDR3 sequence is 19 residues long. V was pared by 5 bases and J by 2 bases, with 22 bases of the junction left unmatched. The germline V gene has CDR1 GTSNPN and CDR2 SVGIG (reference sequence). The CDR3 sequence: CAWGLGVLREMSYTDTQYF. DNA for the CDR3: TGTGCCTGGGGCCTGGGGGTCTTGCGGGAGATGAGTTACACAGATACGCAGTATTTT.

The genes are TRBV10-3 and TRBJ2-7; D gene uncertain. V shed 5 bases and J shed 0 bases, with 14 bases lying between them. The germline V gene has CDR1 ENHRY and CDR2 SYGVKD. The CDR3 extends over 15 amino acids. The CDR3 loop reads CAISLTGLSSYEQYF. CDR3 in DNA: TGTGCCATCAGTTTGACGGGTTTGAGCTCCTACGAGCAGTACTTC.

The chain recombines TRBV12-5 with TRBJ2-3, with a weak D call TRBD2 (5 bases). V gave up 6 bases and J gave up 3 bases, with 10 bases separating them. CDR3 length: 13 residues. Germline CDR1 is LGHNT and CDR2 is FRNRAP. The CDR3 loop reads CASGRGRTDTQYF. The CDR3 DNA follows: TGTGCTAGTGGGCGAGGGAGAACAGATACGCAGTATTTT.

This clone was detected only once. The DNA of the CDR3 is TGCGCCAGCAGCTTGGCAGGGCAAGGCAATCAGCCCCAGCATTTT. Its protein is CASSLAGQGNQPQHF. The chain joins TRBV5-1 to TRBJ1-5; a weak D match, TRBD1 (5 bases). The germline V and J ends were trimmed by 0 bases and 2 bases, with 9 bases remaining between them. Looked up from germline, CDR1 is SGHRS and CDR2 is YFSETQ. This CDR3 comprises 15 residues.

The CDR3 loop is CASSTDRGFEAFF. Written as DNA, the CDR3 is TGTGCCAGTAGCACGGACAGGGGGTTTGAAGCTTTCTTT. This chain links TRBV19 with TRBJ1-1, with 10 bases lining up with TRBD1. Germline assignment: CDR1 LNHDA and CDR2 SQIVND (reference sequence). The CDR3 is made up of 13 amino acids. The J segment lost 7 bases and the V segment lost 6 bases, leaving 5 bases of the junction unmatched.

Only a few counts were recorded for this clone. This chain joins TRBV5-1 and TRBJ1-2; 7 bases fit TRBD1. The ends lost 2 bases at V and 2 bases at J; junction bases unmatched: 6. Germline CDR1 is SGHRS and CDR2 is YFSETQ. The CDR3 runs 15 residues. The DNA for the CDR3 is TGCGCCAGCAGCTTCGTGACAGGGTCAAACTATGGCTACACCTTC. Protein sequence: CASSFVTGSNYGYTF.

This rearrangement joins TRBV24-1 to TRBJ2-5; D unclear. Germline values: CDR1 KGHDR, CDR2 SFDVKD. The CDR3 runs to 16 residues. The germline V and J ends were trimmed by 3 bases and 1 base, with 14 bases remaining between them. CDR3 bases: TGTGCCACCAGTGATAGCGCGCGACGTGCCCAAGAGACCCAGTACTTC. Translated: CATSDSARRAQETQYF.

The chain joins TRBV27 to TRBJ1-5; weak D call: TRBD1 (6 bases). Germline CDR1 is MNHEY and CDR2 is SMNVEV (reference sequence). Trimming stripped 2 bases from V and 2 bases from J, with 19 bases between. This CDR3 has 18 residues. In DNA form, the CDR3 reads TGTGCCAGCAGTTTAAAAGGACAGATGCTGGGTCGCAATCAGCCCCAGCATTTT. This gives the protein CASSLKGQMLGRNQPQHF.

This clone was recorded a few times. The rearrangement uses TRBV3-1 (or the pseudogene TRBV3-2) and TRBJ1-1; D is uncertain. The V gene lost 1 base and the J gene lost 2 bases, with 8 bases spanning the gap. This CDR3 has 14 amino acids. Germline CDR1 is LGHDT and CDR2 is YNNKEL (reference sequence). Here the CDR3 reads CASSQVQTNTEAFF. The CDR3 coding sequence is TGTGCCAGCAGCCAAGTACAGACCAACACTGAAGCTTTCTTT.

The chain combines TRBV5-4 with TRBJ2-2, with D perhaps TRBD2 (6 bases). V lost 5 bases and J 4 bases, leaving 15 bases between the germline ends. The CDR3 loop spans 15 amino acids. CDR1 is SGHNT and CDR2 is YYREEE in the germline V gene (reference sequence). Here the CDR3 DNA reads TGTGCCAGCAGTTCGATGGGGCGGGGCACCGGGGAGCTGTTTTTT. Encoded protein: CASSSMGRGTGELFF.